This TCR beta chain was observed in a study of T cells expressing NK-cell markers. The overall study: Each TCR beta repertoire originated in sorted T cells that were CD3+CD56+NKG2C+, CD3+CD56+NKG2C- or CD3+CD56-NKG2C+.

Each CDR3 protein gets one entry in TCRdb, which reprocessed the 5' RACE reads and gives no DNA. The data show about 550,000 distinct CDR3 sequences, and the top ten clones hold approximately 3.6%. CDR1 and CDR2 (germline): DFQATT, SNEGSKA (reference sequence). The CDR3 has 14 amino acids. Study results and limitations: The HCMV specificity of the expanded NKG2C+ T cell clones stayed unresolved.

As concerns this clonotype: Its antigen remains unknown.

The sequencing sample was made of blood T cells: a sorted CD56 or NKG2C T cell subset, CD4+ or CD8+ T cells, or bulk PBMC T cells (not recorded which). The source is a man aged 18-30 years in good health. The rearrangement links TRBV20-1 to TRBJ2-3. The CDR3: CSAETQARADTQYF.